A single sample gave rise to the 8 T cell receptor beta chains below, sequenced in a study of metastatic and nonmetastatic thyroid tumors. TCRdb re-called the PCR reads with MiXCR. This sample yields approximately 20,000 clones, of which just over 25% are seen a single time; 3.3% belongs to the top ten. All patients reached thyroid surgery having received no treatment beforehand. The sample taken for sequencing was blood. The receptor set was obtained from a male donor with papillary thyroid cancer or a benign thyroid nodule (not recorded which). Some clones in this sample may be carry-over from other donors' samples.

This clone was counted only a few times. This chain joins TRBV7-2 and TRBJ1-2; D uncertain. The CDR3 extends over 13 amino acids. Trimming cost V 1 base and J 6 bases, with 9 bases left between them. Germline V gene sequence: CDR1 SGHTA, CDR2 FQGNSA. CDR3 amino acids: CASSLGPGNGYTF. CDR3 in DNA: TGTGCCAGCAGCTTAGGGCCAGGCAATGGCTACACCTTC.

By sample share, this clone is medium-sized (0.01 to 0.1%). The CDR3 reads CASSRDSRDSPLHF. The CDR3 nucleotides are TGTGCCAGCAGTCGGGACAGCCGTGATTCACCCCTCCACTTT. The chain combines TRBV2 with TRBJ1-6; 7 nucleotides match TRBD1. The germline gives CDR1 SNHLY, CDR2 FYNNEI. J gave up 8 bases and V 5 bases, and 6 bases lay outside the gene matches. This CDR3 comprises 14 residues.

This clone has more than one count but fewer than ten. The rearrangement links TRBV6-5 to TRBJ2-3, with 11 bases fitting TRBD1. The junction had 12 bases not matched to a gene; V was cut back by 5 bases and J by 5 bases. Germline V gives CDR1 MNHEY, CDR2 SVGAGI. This CDR3 has 17 amino acids. CDR3 bases: TGTGCCAGCAGTCCCGTTACCGGGACAGGGGGGGGAGATACGCAGTATTTT. Translation: CASSPVTGTGGGDTQYF.

The chain uses TRBV5-1 and TRBJ2-3; tentative D call: TRBD2 (7 bases). The ends were cut back, 4 bases at V and 2 bases at J, with 17 bases in the middle. The CDR3 has 16 amino acids. CDR1 and CDR2 from the germline V gene are SGHRS and YFSETQ. The CDR3 loop reads CASSPVGGRNTDTQYF. Written as DNA, the CDR3 is TGCGCCAGCAGCCCCGTGGGGGGGCGTAACACAGATACGCAGTATTTT.

This clone is labeled as medium-sized. The rearrangement joins TRBV18 to TRBJ2-2, with no clear D. The CDR3 has 15 residues. From germline, CDR1 is KGHSH and CDR2 LQKENI. Trimming cost V 2 bases and J 2 bases, with 9 bases left between them. CDR3 residues: CASSPAQANTGELFF. In DNA form, the CDR3 reads TGTGCCAGCTCACCAGCCCAGGCTAACACCGGGGAGCTGTTTTTT.

Many counts were recorded for this clone. This sequence may be a read error, since a much larger clone differs from it by one base. CDR3 in amino acids: CASSGTGAAFPYEQYF. The CDR3 coding sequence is TGTGCCAGCAGCGGGACTGGGGCAGCCTTTCCCTACGAGCAGTACTTC. This sequence joins TRBV5-6 and TRBJ2-7; weak D call: TRBD2 (6 bases). The CDR3 spans 16 residues. The germline gives CDR1 SGHDT, CDR2 YYEEEE. V lost 4 bases to trimming and J lost 2 bases, with 19 bases between them.

The rearrangement uses TRBV20-1 and TRBJ2-7; 10 bases are a match to TRBD2. V gave up 1 base and J gave up 0 bases; unmatched junction bases: 3. The V gene's germline CDR1 is DFQATT and CDR2 SNEGSKA (reference sequence). The CDR3 is 15 residues long. The CDR3 nucleotides read TGCAGTGCTAGAGTAGCGGGAGGACACTCCTACGAGCAGTACTTC. It codes for CSARVAGGHSYEQYF.

This clone showed up many times. The chain couples TRBV4-2 to TRBJ2-5; 13 nucleotides match TRBD2. CDR3 length: 18 residues. CDR1 and CDR2 (germline): LGHNA, YNFKEQ. V shed 0 bases and J 5 bases; nucleotides not matched to a gene: 9. The DNA for the CDR3 is TGTGCCAGCAGCCAAGAACTAGCGGGGGGGCCCGCGCGGGAGACCCAGTACTTC. Amino acids: CASSQELAGGPARETQYF.